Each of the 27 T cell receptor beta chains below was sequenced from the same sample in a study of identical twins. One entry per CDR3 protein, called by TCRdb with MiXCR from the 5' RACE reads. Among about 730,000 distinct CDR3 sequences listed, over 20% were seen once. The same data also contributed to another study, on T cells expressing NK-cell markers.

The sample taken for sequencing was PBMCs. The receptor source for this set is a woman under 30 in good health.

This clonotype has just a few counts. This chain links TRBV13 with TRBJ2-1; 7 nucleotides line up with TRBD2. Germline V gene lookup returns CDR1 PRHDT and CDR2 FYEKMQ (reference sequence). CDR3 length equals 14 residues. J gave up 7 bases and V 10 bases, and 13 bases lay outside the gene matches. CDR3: CATRAGTTSNEQFF. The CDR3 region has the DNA TGTGCCACCCGCGCCGGGACTACCTCTAATGAGCAGTTCTTC.

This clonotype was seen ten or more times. The CDR3 DNA follows: TGTGCCAGCAGTTTAGGGGAGGAGAGTGAAAAACTGTTTTTT. Amino acid sequence: CASSLGEESEKLFF. The chain links TRBV12-3 or TRBV12-4 to TRBJ1-4; D remains unclear. This CDR3 is 14 amino acids long. Trimming removed 1 base at V and 7 bases at J, with 10 bases between.

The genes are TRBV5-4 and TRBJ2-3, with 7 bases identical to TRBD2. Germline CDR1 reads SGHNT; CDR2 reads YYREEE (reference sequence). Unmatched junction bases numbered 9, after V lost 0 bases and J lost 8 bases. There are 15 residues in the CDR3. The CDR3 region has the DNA TGTGCCAGCAGCTTGGCTAGCGGAGCCCCCGGTACGCAGTATTTT. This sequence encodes CASSLASGAPGTQYF. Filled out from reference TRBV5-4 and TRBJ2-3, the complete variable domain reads ETGVTQSPTHLIKTRGQQVTLRCSSQSGHNTVSWYQQALGQGPQFIFQYYREEENGRGNFPPRFSGLQFPNYSSELNVNALELDDSALYLCASSLASGAPGTQYFGPGTRLTVL.

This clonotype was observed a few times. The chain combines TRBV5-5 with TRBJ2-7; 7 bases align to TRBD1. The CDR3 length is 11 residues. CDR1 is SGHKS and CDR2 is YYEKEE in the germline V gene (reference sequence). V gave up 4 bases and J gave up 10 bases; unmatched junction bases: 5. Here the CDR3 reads CASSPGTDQYF. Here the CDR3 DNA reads TGTGCCAGCAGCCCGGGGACAGATCAGTACTTC. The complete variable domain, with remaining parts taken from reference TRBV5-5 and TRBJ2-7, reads DAGVTQSPTHLIKTRGQQVTLRCSPISGHKSVSWYQQVLGQGPQFIFQYYEKEERGRGNFPDRFSARQFPNYSSELNVNALLLGDSALYLCASSPGTDQYFGPGTRLTVT.

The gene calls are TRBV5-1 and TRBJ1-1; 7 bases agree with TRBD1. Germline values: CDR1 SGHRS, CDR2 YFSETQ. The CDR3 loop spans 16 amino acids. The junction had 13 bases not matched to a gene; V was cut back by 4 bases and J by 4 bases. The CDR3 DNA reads TGCGCCAGCAGCGAAGGGGGACAGTCCCTTTTCACTGAAGCTTTCTTT. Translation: CASSEGGQSLFTEAFF.

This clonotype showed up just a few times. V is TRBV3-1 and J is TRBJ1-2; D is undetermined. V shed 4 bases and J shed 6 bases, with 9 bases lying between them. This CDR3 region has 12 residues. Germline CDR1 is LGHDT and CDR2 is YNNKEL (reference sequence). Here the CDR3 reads CASSRTSHGYTF. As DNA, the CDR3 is TGTGCCAGCAGCCGGACTAGTCATGGCTACACCTTC.

The chain's CDR3 is CASSYTADRGDTIYF. In DNA, the CDR3 is TGCGCCAGCAGCTACACCGCGGACAGGGGCGACACCATATATTTT. The V call is TRBV5-1, the J call TRBJ1-3; 9 bases line up with TRBD1. With 3 bases clipped from V and 8 bases from J, the junction kept 9 bases outside the gene matches. This CDR3 is 15 amino acids long. The germline V gene encodes CDR1 SGHRS and CDR2 YFSETQ.

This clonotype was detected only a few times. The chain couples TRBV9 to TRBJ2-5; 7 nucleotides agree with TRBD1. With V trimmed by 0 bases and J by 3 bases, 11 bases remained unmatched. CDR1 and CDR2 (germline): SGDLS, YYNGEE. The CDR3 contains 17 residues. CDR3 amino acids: CASSVGVTGTAEETQYF. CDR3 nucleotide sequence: TGTGCCAGCAGCGTAGGGGTCACCGGGACAGCCGAAGAGACCCAGTACTTC. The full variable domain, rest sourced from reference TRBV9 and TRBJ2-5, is DSGVTQTPKHLITATGQRVTLRCSPRSGDLSVYWYQQSLDQGLQFLIQYYNGEERAKGNILERFSAQQFPDLHSELNLSSLELGDSALYFCASSVGVTGTAEETQYFGPGTRLLVL.

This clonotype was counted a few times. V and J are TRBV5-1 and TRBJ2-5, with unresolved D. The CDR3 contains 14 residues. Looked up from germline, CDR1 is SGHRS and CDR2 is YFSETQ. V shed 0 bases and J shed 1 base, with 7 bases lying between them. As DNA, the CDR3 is TGCGCCAGCAGCTTGGTACATACCCAAGAGACCCAGTACTTC. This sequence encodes CASSLVHTQETQYF.

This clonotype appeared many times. CDR3 protein: CASSYSTGGYEQYF. CDR3 in DNA: TGTGCCAGCAGTTACTCGACAGGGGGCTACGAGCAGTACTTC. The J gene is TRBJ2-7, the V gene TRBV6-5; 9 nucleotides align to TRBD1. Per germline, CDR1 MNHEY and CDR2 SVGAGI. Trimming took 0 bases from V and 3 from J; bases not matched to a gene: 0. The CDR3 has 14 amino acids.

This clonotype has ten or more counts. For the CDR3, the DNA is TGCGCCAGCAGCCCTCTTACGGGGGAGGGCACTGAAGCTTTCTTT. This encodes CASSPLTGEGTEAFF. The rearrangement links TRBV5-1 to TRBJ1-1; perhaps TRBD1 as D (5 bases). In germline, CDR1 is SGHRS, CDR2 YFSETQ. There are 15 residues in the CDR3. Trimming took off 4 bases at V and 4 bases at J, with 17 bases between the two ends.

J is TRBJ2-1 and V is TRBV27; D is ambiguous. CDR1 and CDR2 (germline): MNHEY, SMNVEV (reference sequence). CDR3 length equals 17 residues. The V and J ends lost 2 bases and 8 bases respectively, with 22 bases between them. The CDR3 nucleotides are TGTGCCAGCAGTTTACTCTCCAGCCCGGTAGGTATGGATGAGCAGTTCTTC. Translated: CASSLLSSPVGMDEQFF.

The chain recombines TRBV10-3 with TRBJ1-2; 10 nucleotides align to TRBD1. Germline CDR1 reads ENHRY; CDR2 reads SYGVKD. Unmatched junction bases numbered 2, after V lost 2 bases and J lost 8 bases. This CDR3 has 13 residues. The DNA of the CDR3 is TGTGCCATCAGTGAGCGGGACAGGGGAGGCTACACCTTC. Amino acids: CAISERDRGGYTF.

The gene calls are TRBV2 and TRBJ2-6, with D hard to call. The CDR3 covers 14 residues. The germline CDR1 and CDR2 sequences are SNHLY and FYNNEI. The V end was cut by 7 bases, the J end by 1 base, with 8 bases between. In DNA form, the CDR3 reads TGTGCCAGCAAAATACAGTCTGGGGCCAACGTCCTGACTTTC. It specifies CASKIQSGANVLTF.

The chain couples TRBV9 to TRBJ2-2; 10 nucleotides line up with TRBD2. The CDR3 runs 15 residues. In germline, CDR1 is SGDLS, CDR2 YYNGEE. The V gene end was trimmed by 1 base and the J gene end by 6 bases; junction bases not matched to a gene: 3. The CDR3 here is CASSVLAGVSGELFF. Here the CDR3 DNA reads TGTGCCAGCAGCGTACTAGCGGGAGTTTCCGGGGAGCTGTTTTTT.

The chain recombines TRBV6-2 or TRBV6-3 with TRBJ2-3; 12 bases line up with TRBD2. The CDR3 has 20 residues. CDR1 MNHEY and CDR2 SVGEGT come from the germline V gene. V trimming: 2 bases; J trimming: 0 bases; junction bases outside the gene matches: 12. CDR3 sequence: CASSYPIETSGGGSTDTQYF. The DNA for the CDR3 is TGTGCCAGCAGTTACCCGATAGAGACTAGCGGGGGTGGTAGCACAGATACGCAGTATTTT.

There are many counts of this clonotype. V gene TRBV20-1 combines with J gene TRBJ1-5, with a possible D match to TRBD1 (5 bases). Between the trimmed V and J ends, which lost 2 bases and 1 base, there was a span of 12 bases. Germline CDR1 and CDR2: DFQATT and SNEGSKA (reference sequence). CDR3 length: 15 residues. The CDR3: CSARKTGTSNQPQHF. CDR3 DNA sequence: TGCAGTGCTAGAAAAACCGGGACCAGCAATCAGCCCCAGCATTTT.

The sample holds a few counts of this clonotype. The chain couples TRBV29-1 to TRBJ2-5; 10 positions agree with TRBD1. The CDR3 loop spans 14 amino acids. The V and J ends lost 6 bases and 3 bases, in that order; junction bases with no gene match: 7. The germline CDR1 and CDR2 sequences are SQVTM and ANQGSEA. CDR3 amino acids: CSVWPDRGKETQYF. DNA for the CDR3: TGCAGCGTCTGGCCGGACAGGGGGAAAGAGACCCAGTACTTC.

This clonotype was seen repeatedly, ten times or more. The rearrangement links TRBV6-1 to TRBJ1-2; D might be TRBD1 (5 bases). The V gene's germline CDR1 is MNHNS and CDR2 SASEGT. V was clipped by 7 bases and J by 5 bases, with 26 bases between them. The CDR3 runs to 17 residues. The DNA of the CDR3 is TGTGCCAGCATATGGCGGGGAGGCGGGGGAGGACTATATGGCTACACCTTC. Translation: CASIWRGGGGGLYGYTF.

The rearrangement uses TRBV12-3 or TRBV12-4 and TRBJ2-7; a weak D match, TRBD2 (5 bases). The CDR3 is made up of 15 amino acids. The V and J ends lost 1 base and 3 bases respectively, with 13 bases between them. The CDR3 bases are TGTGCCAGCAGTTTAGTCTTATCTGGGAGCTACGAGCAGTACTTC. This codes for CASSLVLSGSYEQYF.

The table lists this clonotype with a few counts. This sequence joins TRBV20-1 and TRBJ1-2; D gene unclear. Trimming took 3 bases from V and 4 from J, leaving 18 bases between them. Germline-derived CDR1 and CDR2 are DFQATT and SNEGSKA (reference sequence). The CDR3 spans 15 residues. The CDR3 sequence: CSASPPVRMAYGYTF. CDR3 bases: TGCAGTGCTAGTCCCCCCGTGAGAATGGCCTATGGCTACACCTTC.

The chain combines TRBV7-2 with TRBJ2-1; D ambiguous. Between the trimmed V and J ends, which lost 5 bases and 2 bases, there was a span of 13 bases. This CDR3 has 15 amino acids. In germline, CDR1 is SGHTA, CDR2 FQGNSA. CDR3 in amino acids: CASSPGRWAYNEQFF. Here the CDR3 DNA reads TGTGCCAGCAGCCCAGGCAGGTGGGCCTACAATGAGCAGTTCTTC.

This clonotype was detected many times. The CDR3 region is CATEGNGELFF. Written as DNA, the CDR3 is TGTGCCACCGAAGGGAACGGGGAGCTGTTTTTT. The V gene is TRBV10-3, the J gene TRBJ2-2; D remains ambiguous. The CDR3 runs to 11 residues. Germline lookup yields CDR1 ENHRY and CDR2 SYGVKD. The V and J ends lost 10 bases and 7 bases respectively, with 10 bases between them.

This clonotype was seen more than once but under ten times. DNA of the CDR3: TGCGCCAGCAGCTTGGAGGGGGACAGGGGATCTGCTTTCTTT. Its protein is CASSLEGDRGSAFF. The gene calls are TRBV5-1 and TRBJ1-1; 10 bases are a match to TRBD1. From germline, CDR1 is SGHRS and CDR2 YFSETQ. The CDR3 totals 14 residues. The V and J ends lost 0 bases and 11 bases, in that order; junction bases with no gene match: 7.

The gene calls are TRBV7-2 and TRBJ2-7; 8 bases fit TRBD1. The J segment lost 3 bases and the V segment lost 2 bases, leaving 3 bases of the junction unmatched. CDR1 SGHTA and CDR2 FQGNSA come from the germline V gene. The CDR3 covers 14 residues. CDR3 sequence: CASSLNRGNYEQYF. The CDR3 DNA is TGTGCCAGCAGCTTAAACAGGGGGAACTACGAGCAGTACTTC.

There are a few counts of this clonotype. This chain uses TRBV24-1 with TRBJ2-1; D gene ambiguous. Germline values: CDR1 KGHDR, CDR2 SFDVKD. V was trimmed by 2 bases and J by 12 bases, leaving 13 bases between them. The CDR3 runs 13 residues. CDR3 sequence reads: CATSDSTADGQFF. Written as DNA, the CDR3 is TGTGCCACCAGTGATTCGACTGCCGACGGGCAGTTCTTC.

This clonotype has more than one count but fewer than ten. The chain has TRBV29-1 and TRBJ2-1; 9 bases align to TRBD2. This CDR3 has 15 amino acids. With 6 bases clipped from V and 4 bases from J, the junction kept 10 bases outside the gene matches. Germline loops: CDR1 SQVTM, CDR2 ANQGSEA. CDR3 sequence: CSVQSAGGSYNEQFF. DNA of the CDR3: TGCAGCGTCCAATCGGCGGGGGGGAGTTACAATGAGCAGTTCTTC.